These 7 T cell receptor beta chains were all obtained from the same sample, sequenced in a study of cytomegalovirus exposure and HLA in healthy donors. The PCR contained 60 Vbeta and 13 Jbeta primers. Some clones are missing from TCRdb's copy, which holds only in-frame ones; the method was immunoSEQ multiplex PCR. Here the sample spans 77,000 or so clones, 75% being singletons. The sample taken for sequencing was PBMCs. The receptors stem from a woman aged 40-49 years in good health and CMV-seronegative.

The rearrangement links TRBV28 to TRBJ2-7; 8 nucleotides line up with TRBD1. This CDR3 is 15 amino acids long. From germline, CDR1 is MDHEN and CDR2 SYDVKM. Trimming at V came to 5 bases and at J to 4 bases, leaving 10 bases not matched to a gene. This chain's CDR3 is CASSASRDRLYEQYF. The DNA for the CDR3 is TGTGCCAGCAGTGCTTCTCGGGACAGGCTATACGAGCAGTACTTC. Variable domain in full (rest from reference TRBV28 and TRBJ2-7): DVKVTQSSRYLVKRTGEKVFLECVQDMDHENMFWYRQDPGLGLRLIYFSYDVKMKEKGDIPEGYSVSREKKERFSLILESASTNQTSMYLCASSASRDRLYEQYFGPGTRLTVT.

The V and J genes are TRBV28 and TRBJ2-5; possibly TRBD1 for D (6 bases). This CDR3 spans 15 amino acids. V lost 5 bases, J lost 2 bases, and 15 bases lay in between. Germline V gene lookup returns CDR1 MDHEN and CDR2 SYDVKM. The CDR3 here is CASSKAGAGQETQYF. In nucleotides, the CDR3 is TGTGCCAGCAGTAAGGCAGGGGCAGGGCAAGAGACCCAGTACTTC.

About this clone itself: Mismatch with germline at one junction end may stem from a read error. This chain connects TRBV18 to TRBJ1-2, with unresolved D. The CDR3 loop spans 16 amino acids. Germline V gives CDR1 KGHSH, CDR2 LQKENI. CDR3 amino acids: CAISPAGTVPSYGYTF. The CDR3 DNA follows: TGTGCCATCTCACCAGCAGGCACTGTTCCTTCCTATGGCTACACCTTC.

This clone was found a few times. The chain carries TRBV30 and TRBJ1-6; 9 bases agree with TRBD1. The V gene end was trimmed by 2 bases and the J gene end by 0 bases; junction bases not matched to a gene: 5. Germline V gene data show CDR1 as GTSNPN and CDR2 as SVGIG (reference sequence). This CDR3 has 17 amino acids. CDR3 DNA sequence: TGTGCCTGGAGTAAATGGACAGGGGCCTCCTATAATTCACCCCTCCACTTT. This codes for CAWSKWTGASYNSPLHF.

The genes are TRBV19 and TRBJ1-3; the D gene is possibly TRBD1 (6 bases). From germline, CDR1 is LNHDA and CDR2 SQIVND (reference sequence). The CDR3 sequence is 15 residues long. V lost 5 bases and J lost 1, with 12 bases in between. CDR3 coding DNA: TGTGCCAGTAGTCGACTACAGGGTTCTGGAAACACCATATATTTT. Its protein is CASSRLQGSGNTIYF.

This rearrangement joins TRBV29-1 to TRBJ2-7, with D possibly being TRBD1 (6 bases). This CDR3 comprises 14 residues. The germline gives CDR1 SQVTM, CDR2 ANQGSEA. V was trimmed by 4 bases and J by 3 bases, leaving 16 bases between them. The CDR3 DNA is TGCAGCGTTGGAACCGGGACAAGCGGCTACGAGCAGTACTTC. Translation: CSVGTGTSGYEQYF.

The chain recombines TRBV5-1 with TRBJ1-5, with a possible D match to TRBD1 (5 bases). CDR3 length: 14 residues. Deletions cut 7 bases from V and 5 bases from J, with 16 bases between. Germline loops: CDR1 SGHRS, CDR2 YFSETQ. This chain's CDR3 is CASLGGGLDQPQHF. The CDR3 nucleotides are TGCGCCAGCCTCGGTGGGGGGTTGGATCAGCCCCAGCATTTT.